This TCR beta chain was sequenced in a study of T-cell memory formation after mild COVID-19. TCR alpha and TCR beta cDNA libraries with sample barcodes and UMIs came from 5'RACE using constant-segment primers. TCRdb analysed the 5' RACE reads with MiXCR anew, one entry per CDR3 protein. The sample yields a few hundred thousand distinct CDR3 sequences, under 12% seen once. As concerns this clonotype: One end of the junction varies from germline; a read error may be responsible.

The receptor's source is a man in his late teens or twenties who had mild COVID-19 (a few samples of this study predate the infection). Cell type and time point are not known. The material sequenced was PBMCs or a T cell subset sorted from them (not recorded which).

CDR3 coding DNA: TGTGCCAGTAGCCGGCCGGGGGACCACACTGAAGCTTTATTT. Protein: CASSRPGDHTEALF. The V call is TRBV19, the J call TRBJ1-1, with a weak D call TRBD1 (5 bases). In germline, CDR1 is LNHDA, CDR2 SQIVND (reference sequence). CDR3 length equals 14 residues. Variable domain in full (rest from reference TRBV19 and TRBJ1-1): DGGITQSPKYLFRKEGQNVTLSCEQNLNHDAMYWYRQDPGQGLRLIYYSQIVNDFQKGDIAEGYSVSREKKESFPLTVTSAQKNPTAFYLCASSRPGDHTEALFGQGTRLTVV.